The 25 T cell receptor beta chains below come from one sample, sequenced in a study of long-term antiretroviral therapy in people with HIV. The run of the v3.0 immunoSEQ assay was at survey level. This table comes from immunoSEQ multiplex PCR, and its TCRdb copy is limited to in-frame clones, with some not included. The data show about 11,000 clones, approximately 82% seen once. The sample here was unsorted PBMCs, taken 1.2 years after starting antiretroviral therapy. These receptors all come from a man aged 40-49 years with HIV.

This chain uses TRBV4-3 with TRBJ2-1, with TRBD1 identical over 10 bases. The J segment lost 6 bases and the V segment lost 0 bases, leaving 5 bases of the junction unmatched. The CDR3 spans 16 residues. CDR1 LGHNA and CDR2 YSLEER come from the germline V gene. The chain's CDR3 is CASSQDWTGGFNEQFF. DNA of the CDR3: TGCGCCAGCAGCCAAGATTGGACAGGGGGTTTCAATGAGCAGTTCTTC.

The rearrangement links TRBV4-3 to TRBJ2-6; D unclear. The CDR3 loop spans 17 amino acids. V shed 0 bases and J shed 0 bases, with 9 bases lying between them. Germline V CDR1 and CDR2: LGHNA, YSLEER. The CDR3 DNA reads as TGCGCCAGCAGCCAAGATTGGGCGATCTCTGGGGCCAACGTCCTGACTTTC. Residues: CASSQDWAISGANVLTF.

The chain uses TRBV6-6 and TRBJ1-5; no clear D gene. Trimming removed 2 bases at V and 5 bases at J, with 10 bases between. The CDR3 is 14 residues long. Germline lookup yields CDR1 MNHNY and CDR2 SVGAGI (reference sequence). The CDR3 spells CASSYMLDHQPQHF. CDR3 in DNA: TGTGCCAGCAGTTACATGTTGGACCATCAGCCCCAGCATTTT.

This clone was seen only once. The rearrangement joins TRBV19 to TRBJ2-7; D is uncertain. The CDR3 runs 13 residues. Germline V gives CDR1 LNHDA, CDR2 SQIVND (reference sequence). The V and J ends lost 6 bases and 0 bases respectively, with 9 bases between them. CDR3 region: CASSLKPSYEQYF. The CDR3 DNA sequence: TGTGCCAGTAGCCTAAAGCCCTCCTACGAGCAGTACTTC.

In this sample, this clone turned up once. This chain links TRBV6-6 with TRBJ2-7, with 9 bases identical to TRBD1. The CDR3 extends over 15 amino acids. The V gene end was trimmed by 6 bases and the J gene end by 0 bases; junction bases not matched to a gene: 6. Germline V gene sequence: CDR1 MNHNY, CDR2 SVGAGI (reference sequence). The CDR3, as DNA: TGTGCCAGCAGGACTGACAGGGGGTCCTCCTACGAGCAGTACTTC. As protein: CASRTDRGSSYEQYF.

The chain carries TRBV9 and TRBJ2-2; tentatively, D is TRBD2 (5 bases). The CDR3 covers 15 residues. Germline CDR1 is SGDLS and CDR2 is YYNGEE. Trimming removed 4 bases from V and 3 bases from J, with 13 bases in between. CDR3 amino acids: CASSPPGFDTGELFF. The CDR3 coding sequence is TGTGCCAGCAGCCCCCCGGGGTTCGACACCGGGGAGCTGTTTTTT.

The chain couples TRBV11-2 to TRBJ1-1; a possible D gene is TRBD1 (6 bases). The CDR3 totals 15 residues. The germline V gene encodes CDR1 SGHAT and CDR2 FQNNGV. With 1 base removed from V and 4 bases from J, the gap between germline ends came to 13 bases. The CDR3 region is CASSLAGQGSTEAFF. For the CDR3, the DNA is TGTGCCAGCAGCTTAGCAGGGCAGGGGAGCACTGAAGCTTTCTTT.

This clone was counted between two and nine times. The chain recombines TRBV5-4 with TRBJ1-2; maybe TRBD1 (5 bases). V was trimmed by 0 bases and J by 6 bases, leaving 9 bases between them. The CDR3 sequence is 13 residues long. CDR1 and CDR2 from the germline V gene are SGHNT and YYREEE (reference sequence). The DNA for the CDR3 is TGTGCCAGCAGCTTGGTAAGGGGAGATGGCTACACCTTC. This sequence encodes CASSLVRGDGYTF.

The chain is built from TRBV6-1 and TRBJ2-7; 12 positions agree with TRBD1. This CDR3 spans 14 amino acids. Germline lookup yields CDR1 MNHNS and CDR2 SASEGT. After removal of 5 bases from V and 6 bases from J, the junction contained 5 bases not matched to a gene. Written as DNA, the CDR3 is TGTGCCAGCAGTTCCCCGGGACAGGGGGCCGAGCAGTACTTC. Protein sequence: CASSSPGQGAEQYF.

V and J are TRBV4-1 and TRBJ1-3, with D perhaps matching TRBD1 (5 bases). The CDR3 is 17 residues long. The V gene lost 0 bases and the J gene lost 0 bases, with 12 bases spanning the gap. The germline V gene has CDR1 MGHRA and CDR2 YSYEKL. The DNA of the CDR3 is TGCGCCAGCAGCCAAGATGAGACAGAGTTCTCTGGAAACACCATATATTTT. It specifies CASSQDETEFSGNTIYF.

The rearrangement uses TRBV5-8 and TRBJ2-7, with 7 bases identical to TRBD1. This CDR3 has 13 residues. CDR1 is SGHTS, CDR2 YDEGEE, per germline. J lost 3 bases, V lost 3 bases, and 3 bases had no gene match. Here the CDR3 reads CASSSQGDYEQYF. CDR3 coding DNA: TGTGCCAGCAGCTCCCAGGGGGACTACGAGCAGTACTTC.

This rearrangement joins TRBV4-3 to TRBJ2-3; the D call may be TRBD1 or TRBD2 (5 bases each). The CDR3 runs 14 residues. Trimming stripped 1 base from V and 5 bases from J, with 10 bases between. The germline V gene has CDR1 LGHNA and CDR2 YSLEER. DNA for the CDR3: TGCGCCAGCAGCCAAGTTATGGGGGTAGATACGCAGTATTTT. Translated: CASSQVMGVDTQYF.

This clone appeared a few times. This chain links TRBV6-6 with TRBJ2-7; TRBD2 aligns across 11 bases. V was clipped by 6 bases and J by 9 bases; unmatched bases: 7. Germline V gene lookup returns CDR1 MNHNY and CDR2 SVGAGI (reference sequence). The CDR3 runs 13 residues. The CDR3 is CASSTGLAVGQYF. The CDR3 DNA reads as TGTGCCAGCAGCACGGGACTAGCGGTTGGGCAGTACTTC.

The V call is TRBV11-2, the J call TRBJ2-2, with a weak D call TRBD1 (5 bases). The CDR3 length is 13 residues. The ends were cut back, 5 bases at V and 3 bases at J, with 7 bases in the middle. Germline V lookup: CDR1 SGHAT, CDR2 FQNNGV. This chain's CDR3 is CASSPTDTGELFF. CDR3 DNA: TGTGCCAGCAGCCCGACAGACACCGGGGAGCTGTTTTTT.

This clone was detected a few times. This chain uses TRBV7-8 with TRBJ1-2; D is unresolved. The germline V gene has CDR1 SGHVS and CDR2 FQNEAQ. The CDR3 sequence is 16 residues long. The V gene lost 3 bases and the J gene lost 1 base, with 15 bases spanning the gap. CDR3 region: CASSFLQPGSNYGYTF. The CDR3 DNA reads TGTGCCAGCAGCTTTCTTCAGCCAGGAAGTAACTATGGCTACACCTTC.

There are a few counts of this clone. V and J are TRBV9 and TRBJ2-3, with 8 bases fitting TRBD2. J lost 3 bases, V lost 4 bases, and 10 bases had no gene match. This CDR3 spans 16 amino acids. Looked up from germline, CDR1 is SGDLS and CDR2 is YYNGEE. CDR3 coding DNA: TGTGCCAGCAGCCACAACACGGGGGGGCCGACAGATACGCAGTATTTT. It codes for CASSHNTGGPTDTQYF. Full variable domain (missing parts from reference TRBV9 and TRBJ2-3): DSGVTQTPKHLITATGQRVTLRCSPRSGDLSVYWYQQSLDQGLQFLIQYYNGEERAKGNILERFSAQQFPDLHSELNLSSLELGDSALYFCASSHNTGGPTDTQYFGPGTRLTVL.

The chain has TRBV6-1 and TRBJ2-3, with 9 positions matching TRBD2. The CDR3 runs to 14 residues. Losses at the gene ends were 4 bases for V and 3 bases for J; bases not matched to a gene: 2. Germline CDR1 and CDR2: MNHNS and SASEGT. The CDR3 region is CASSVSGGTDTQYF. The CDR3, as DNA: TGTGCCAGCAGTGTTAGCGGGGGTACAGATACGCAGTATTTT.

This clone came up once. J is TRBJ1-5 and V is TRBV19, with a tentative D call TRBD1 (6 bases). The CDR3 extends over 16 amino acids. Trimming shortened V by 4 bases and J by 3 bases, and 16 bases separated the two germline ends. CDR1 is LNHDA and CDR2 is SQIVND in the germline V gene (reference sequence). CDR3 residues: CASSTRLGADNQPQHF. In nucleotides, the CDR3 is TGTGCCAGTAGTACGAGATTGGGGGCAGACAATCAGCCCCAGCATTTT.

The genes are TRBV7-6 and TRBJ2-2; 9 nucleotides line up with TRBD2. V dropped 4 bases and J dropped 4; count of bases not matched to a gene: 7. There are 16 residues in the CDR3. Per the germline V gene, CDR1 is SGHVS and CDR2 is FNYEAQ. CDR3 DNA: TGTGCCAGCAGCTCCCGGGGTAGCGGGGGCACCGGGGAGCTGTTTTTT. Translating gives CASSSRGSGGTGELFF.

CDR3 sequence: CASGAQGAVNEKLFF. CDR3 DNA: TGTGCCAGCGGAGCACAGGGGGCCGTTAATGAAAAACTGTTTTTT. The V call is TRBV6-1, the J call TRBJ1-4, with 9 bases fitting TRBD1. After removal of 8 bases from V and 4 bases from J, the junction contained 8 bases not matched to a gene. Germline CDR1 MNHNS, CDR2 SASEGT. CDR3 length: 15 amino acids.

This clone was detected only once. The rearrangement joins TRBV7-2 to TRBJ1-1; D is perhaps TRBD1 (6 bases). The length of the CDR3 is 14 residues. The ends were cut back, 5 bases at V and 0 bases at J, with 10 bases in the middle. Germline loops: CDR1 SGHTA, CDR2 FQGNSA. CDR3 in DNA: TGTGCCAGCAGCCCGGACAGCATGAACACTGAAGCTTTCTTT. Translated, it gives CASSPDSMNTEAFF. The full variable domain, its missing parts supplied by reference TRBV7-2 and TRBJ1-1, is GAGVSQSPSNKVTEKGKDVELRCDPISGHTALYWYRQSLGQGLEFLIYFQGNSAPDKSGLPSDRFSAERTGGSVSTLTIQRTQQEDSAVYLCASSPDSMNTEAFFGQGTRLTVV.

For the CDR3, the DNA is TGCGCCAGCAGCCAAGATGGTTCCAGGGGGTCCTATGGCTACACCTTC. Amino acids: CASSQDGSRGSYGYTF. V and J are TRBV4-1 and TRBJ1-2; TRBD1 matches at 7 bases. Trimming removed 0 bases from V and 4 bases from J; junction bases left unmatched: 8. CDR3 size: 16 residues. From germline, CDR1 is MGHRA and CDR2 YSYEKL.

With regard to this clone: The junction shows a germline mismatch at one end, possibly a read error. J is TRBJ2-2 and V is TRBV7-8; 11 bases fit TRBD1. The CDR3 has 19 residues. Germline V gene sequence: CDR1 SGHVS, CDR2 FQNEAQ. The CDR3 is CASSLEVDRGLSEHRGAVF. The CDR3 region has the DNA TGTGCCAGCAGCTTAGAAGTGGACAGGGGGCTTTCGGAACACCGGGGAGCTGTTTTT. Filled out from reference TRBV7-8 and TRBJ2-2, the complete variable domain reads GAGVSQSPRYKVAKRGQDVALRCDPISGHVSLFWYQQALGQGPEFLTYFQNEAQLDKSGLPSDRFFAERPEGSVSTLKIQRTQQEDSAVYLCASSLEVDRGLSEHRGAVFGEGSRLTVL.

The V gene is TRBV9, the J gene TRBJ2-7; D may be TRBD1 (6 bases). Between the trimmed V and J ends, which lost 0 bases and 2 bases, there was a span of 9 bases. The CDR3 consists of 14 residues. In germline, CDR1 is SGDLS, CDR2 YYNGEE. Here the CDR3 reads CASSVGAGAYEQYF. CDR3 nucleotides: TGTGCCAGCAGCGTAGGTGCAGGGGCCTACGAGCAGTACTTC.

This clone rates as large. The sample contains more than one DNA sequence encoding this CDR3. The chain employs TRBV30 and TRBJ1-1; tentatively, D is TRBD1 (6 bases). CDR1 and CDR2 (germline): GTSNPN, SVGIG (reference sequence). Between the trimmed V and J ends, which lost 1 base and 8 bases, there was a span of 8 bases. The CDR3 runs 11 residues. CDR3 region: CAWSEGGEAFF. DNA of the CDR3: TGTGCCTGGAGTGAAGGGGGGGAAGCTTTCTTT.